One and the same sample provided the 26 T cell receptor beta chains below, sequenced in a study of T-cell memory formation after mild COVID-19. Each CDR3 protein is one row after TCRdb ran MiXCR on the 5' RACE reads. This table has more than 110,000 distinct CDR3 sequences, approximately 25% appearing once. What was sequenced was PBMCs or a T cell subset sorted from them (not recorded which). The receptors here all came from an adult woman who had mild COVID-19 (a few samples of this study predate the infection). Cell type and time point are not known.

In this sample, this clonotype turned up a few times. This chain links TRBV5-1 with TRBJ2-1; 13 nucleotides agree with TRBD2. V was clipped by 3 bases and J by 7 bases; unmatched bases: 13. The CDR3 totals 18 residues. Germline V lookup: CDR1 SGHRS, CDR2 YFSETQ. CDR3 loop: CASSSADVLAGGPNEQFF. The CDR3 DNA reads as TGCGCCAGCAGCTCCGCAGACGTACTAGCGGGGGGGCCTAATGAGCAGTTCTTC.

This clonotype was observed a few times. This chain uses TRBV12-3 or TRBV12-4 with TRBJ2-7; TRBD1 matches 9 bases. The CDR3 covers 15 residues. The trim removed 5 bases at V and 4 bases at J, leaving 9 bases unmatched. This CDR3 reads CASSPTGQGLYEQYF. The CDR3 coding sequence is TGTGCCAGCAGTCCCACGGGACAGGGCTTATACGAGCAGTACTTC.

In this sample, this clonotype turned up a few times. The chain links TRBV10-3 to TRBJ2-3; tentative D call: TRBD1 (5 bases). V was pared by 0 bases and J by 1 base, with 8 bases between. CDR1 ENHRY and CDR2 SYGVKD come from the germline V gene. The CDR3 has 15 residues. The CDR3 sequence: CAISESKGGTDTQYF. DNA of the CDR3: TGTGCCATCAGTGAGTCGAAAGGGGGCACAGATACGCAGTATTTT.

This clonotype was counted between two and nine times. J is TRBJ2-7 and V is TRBV28; no firm D call. V dropped 2 bases and J dropped 0 bases, with 11 bases sitting between them. The CDR3 totals 15 residues. The germline V gene has CDR1 MDHEN and CDR2 SYDVKM. The CDR3 coding sequence is TGTGCCAGCAGTTTAGTAGTCGGCGACTCCTACGAGCAGTACTTC. Its translation is CASSLVVGDSYEQYF.

This clonotype was detected many times. The V and J genes are TRBV12-3 or TRBV12-4 and TRBJ1-1, with D uncertain. The V end was cut by 5 bases, the J end by 0 bases, with 19 bases between. The CDR3 covers 17 residues. The CDR3 here is CASSQASEPSMNTEAFF. In nucleotides, the CDR3 is TGTGCCAGCAGTCAGGCTAGCGAACCAAGCATGAACACTGAAGCTTTCTTT.

The chain joins TRBV6-5 to TRBJ2-3; D is uncertain. This CDR3 has 14 residues. Germline CDR1 MNHEY, CDR2 SVGAGI. Trimming pared 2 bases from V and 6 bases from J, leaving 12 bases between. This chain's CDR3 is CASSYSQPQDTQYF. CDR3 bases: TGTGCCAGCAGTTACAGTCAGCCGCAGGATACGCAGTATTTT.

This clonotype was counted only a few times. This chain uses TRBV30 with TRBJ2-2; D remains unclear. The CDR3 extends over 11 amino acids. V lost 1 base, J lost 6 bases, and 3 bases lay in between. Germline V gene sequence: CDR1 GTSNPN, CDR2 SVGIG (reference sequence). CDR3 loop: CAWSDSGELFF. DNA of the CDR3: TGTGCCTGGAGTGATTCCGGGGAGCTGTTTTTT.

The chain carries TRBV4-1 and TRBJ2-2; 11 bases are shared with TRBD2. With 0 bases clipped from V and 2 bases from J, the junction kept 17 bases outside the gene matches. The CDR3 totals 22 residues. Germline CDR1 MGHRA, CDR2 YSYEKL. The CDR3 sequence is CASSQDVLAGGAPKFNTGELFF. The CDR3, as DNA: TGCGCCAGCAGCCAAGATGTCCTAGCGGGAGGCGCACCCAAGTTTAACACCGGGGAGCTGTTTTTT.

The CDR3: CASSLGLVGTDTQYF. For the CDR3, the DNA is TGTGCCAGCAGCTTGGGACTAGTTGGCACAGATACGCAGTATTTT. The rearrangement joins TRBV5-6 to TRBJ2-3, with a possible D match to TRBD2 (6 bases). Trimming shortened V by 0 bases and J by 1 base, and 9 bases separated the two germline ends. The CDR3 length is 15 residues. Germline V lookup: CDR1 SGHDT, CDR2 YYEEEE.

This clonotype was seen a few times. V and J are TRBV12-3 or TRBV12-4 and TRBJ2-3; D is ambiguous. V gave up 5 bases and J gave up 2 bases, with 8 bases separating them. This CDR3 region has 13 residues. The CDR3 region has the DNA TGTGCCAGCAGTGGGGTCCTCACAGATACGCAGTATTTT. This sequence encodes CASSGVLTDTQYF.

This clonotype was counted a few times. This chain uses TRBV11-2 with TRBJ1-1; perhaps TRBD1 as D (6 bases). V lost 5 bases to trimming and J lost 11 bases, with 15 bases between them. CDR1 is SGHAT and CDR2 is FQNNGV in the germline V gene. The CDR3 runs to 12 residues. The CDR3 DNA reads TGTGCCAGCAGCACGGGGGCCCTGGGGGCTTTCTTT. Translating gives CASSTGALGAFF. The full variable domain, in which reference TRBV11-2 and TRBJ1-1 provide the parts outside the CDR3, is EAGVAQSPRYKIIEKRQSVAFWCNPISGHATLYWYQQILGQGPKLLIQFQNNGVVDDSQLPKDRFSAERLKGVDSTLKIQPAKLEDSAVYLCASSTGALGAFFGQGTRLTVV.

This clonotype was recorded once. J is TRBJ2-5 and V is TRBV24-1; D is uncertain. The CDR3 extends over 15 amino acids. The V end was cut by 3 bases, the J end by 1 base, with 11 bases between. Looked up from germline, CDR1 is KGHDR and CDR2 is SFDVKD. The CDR3 coding sequence is TGTGCCACCAGTGATCCTACCTACTCCCAAGAGACCCAGTACTTC. Translating it yields CATSDPTYSQETQYF.

This clonotype was seen more than once but under ten times. V usage is TRBV10-3 and J usage is TRBJ2-7; 9 bases line up with TRBD1. The junction had 10 bases not matched to a gene; V was cut back by 6 bases and J by 4 bases. This CDR3 is built from 15 residues. Germline CDR1 reads ENHRY; CDR2 reads SYGVKD. CDR3 residues: CAISEGTGQSYEQYF. The CDR3 DNA reads as TGTGCCATCAGCGAAGGGACAGGGCAATCTTACGAGCAGTACTTC.

This clonotype came up a few times. The chain combines TRBV11-2 with TRBJ2-6, with D possibly matching TRBD2 (6 bases). Trimming took 2 bases from V and 4 from J, leaving 18 bases between them. The V gene's germline CDR1 is SGHAT and CDR2 FQNNGV. CDR3 length: 18 amino acids. CDR3 bases: TGTGCCAGCAGCTTATTGGGGCCCAGCGGGCCCGGGGCCAACGTCCTGACTTTC. Translating gives CASSLLGPSGPGANVLTF.

The chain uses TRBV10-3 and TRBJ2-1, with D maybe TRBD2 (6 bases). The CDR3 consists of 16 residues. Germline V gene lookup returns CDR1 ENHRY and CDR2 SYGVKD. Between the trimmed V and J ends, which lost 0 bases and 0 bases, there was a span of 9 bases. The CDR3 coding sequence is TGTGCCATCAGTGAGTCGGCGGGGAGCTCCTACAATGAGCAGTTCTTC. It is translated as CAISESAGSSYNEQFF.

The V call is TRBV4-3, the J call TRBJ2-1; TRBD2 matches at 11 bases. The germline CDR1 and CDR2 sequences are LGHNA and YSLEER. The ends lost 3 bases at V and 3 bases at J; junction bases unmatched: 4. The CDR3 loop spans 16 amino acids. This CDR3 reads CASSHLGTSGYNEQFF. DNA for the CDR3: TGCGCCAGCAGCCATTTAGGGACTAGCGGCTACAATGAGCAGTTCTTC.

The chain employs TRBV5-1 and TRBJ1-1; no clear D. The germline gives CDR1 SGHRS, CDR2 YFSETQ. This CDR3 spans 15 amino acids. V was pared by 2 bases and J by 2 bases, with 13 bases between. This chain's CDR3 is CASSFTGLSNTEAFF. The CDR3 DNA is TGCGCCAGCAGCTTTACTGGACTCTCAAACACTGAAGCTTTCTTT. Together with reference TRBV5-1 and TRBJ1-1, the CDR3 gives the full variable domain: KAGVTQTPRYLIKTRGQQVTLSCSPISGHRSVSWYQQTPGQGLQFLFEYFSETQRNKGNFPGRFSGRQFSNSRSEMNVSTLELGDSALYLCASSFTGLSNTEAFFGQGTRLTVV.

In its sample, this clonotype was seen a few times. The V and J genes are TRBV6-5 and TRBJ2-1, with D possibly matching TRBD1 (6 bases). The CDR3 runs to 12 residues. The germline gives CDR1 MNHEY, CDR2 SVGAGI. V was trimmed by 5 bases and J by 12 bases, leaving 14 bases between them. CDR3 sequence: CASSQGHSGQFF. The CDR3 DNA sequence: TGTGCCAGCAGTCAGGGACACTCTGGGCAGTTCTTC.

This clonotype has more than one count but fewer than ten. The V gene is TRBV7-8, the J gene TRBJ2-7; possible D gene TRBD1, 5 bases. V shed 3 bases and J shed 2 bases, with 11 bases lying between them. The CDR3 spans 14 residues. Germline V lookup: CDR1 SGHVS, CDR2 FQNEAQ. The CDR3 coding sequence is TGTGCCAGCAGCTTGGGGCAGCCACCCTACGAGCAGTACTTC. This gives the protein CASSLGQPPYEQYF.

The V and J genes are TRBV7-6 and TRBJ2-7; possibly TRBD1 for D (5 bases). Germline loops: CDR1 SGHVS, CDR2 FNYEAQ. This CDR3 region has 13 residues. V lost 5 bases and J 1 base, leaving 9 bases between the germline ends. The CDR3 here is CASSPRGSYEQYF. The CDR3 bases are TGTGCCAGCAGCCCAAGGGGATCCTACGAGCAGTACTTC. Full variable domain (outside the CDR3, taken from reference TRBV7-6 and TRBJ2-7): GAGVSQSPRYKVTKRGQDVALRCDPISGHVSLYWYRQALGQGPEFLTYFNYEAQQDKSGLPNDRFSAERPEGSISTLTIQRTEQRDSAMYRCASSPRGSYEQYFGPGTRLTVT.

The rearrangement uses TRBV7-9 and TRBJ1-2; 7 bases are shared with TRBD1. The germline V gene has CDR1 SEHNR and CDR2 FQNEAQ (reference sequence). The CDR3 totals 12 residues. In DNA, the CDR3 is TGTGCTTCGCAAGGGGGCCTTGATGGCTACACCTTC. It yields the protein CASQGGLDGYTF.

This clonotype showed up just a few times. The rearrangement joins TRBV5-6 to TRBJ1-4; D might be TRBD1 (6 bases). V lost 5 bases and J lost 6, with 11 bases in between. Germline V gene data show CDR1 as SGHDT and CDR2 as YYEEEE. The CDR3 has 13 amino acids. This chain's CDR3 is CASRQGGYEKLFF. In nucleotides, the CDR3 is TGTGCCAGCAGACAGGGCGGATATGAAAAACTGTTTTTT. The variable domain in full, with the rest retrieved from reference TRBV5-6 and TRBJ1-4, is DAGVTQSPTHLIKTRGQQVTLRCSPKSGHDTVSWYQQALGQGPQFIFQYYEEEERQRGNFPDRFSGHQFPNYSSELNVNALLLGDSALYLCASRQGGYEKLFFGSGTQLSVL.

The chain recombines TRBV6-2 or TRBV6-3 with TRBJ2-1; D is ambiguous. Germline lookup yields CDR1 MNHEY and CDR2 SVGEGT. Trimming cost V 2 bases and J 12 bases, with 8 bases left between them. The CDR3 covers 11 residues. CDR3 protein: CASSYADLQFF. Written as DNA, the CDR3 is TGTGCCAGCAGTTACGCCGACCTGCAGTTCTTC.

This clonotype was seen more than once but under ten times. This chain uses TRBV12-3 or TRBV12-4 with TRBJ1-2; D is unclear. The ends were cut back, 1 base at V and 3 bases at J, with 9 bases in the middle. This CDR3 has 14 amino acids. CDR3 sequence: CASSLGREDYGYTF. DNA of the CDR3: TGTGCCAGCAGTTTAGGTAGGGAGGACTATGGCTACACCTTC.

This clonotype appeared a few times. The CDR3 nucleotides read TGTGCCACCAGCAGAGACGTCAACGGAGACTATGGCTACACCTTC. Its protein product is CATSRDVNGDYGYTF. This chain uses TRBV15 with TRBJ1-2; unclear D gene. Germline V gene lookup returns CDR1 LNHNV and CDR2 YYDKDF (reference sequence). There are 15 residues in the CDR3. The V and J ends lost 0 bases and 3 bases respectively, with 11 bases between them.

The chain uses TRBV4-3 and TRBJ2-5; D possibly corresponds to TRBD1 (6 bases). The germline CDR1 and CDR2 sequences are LGHNA and YSLEER. This CDR3 contains 15 residues. Trimming took off 0 bases at V and 5 bases at J, with 13 bases between the two ends. CDR3 nucleotide sequence: TGCGCCAGCAGCCAAGATGGGCAGGGGAAGGAGACCCAGTACTTC. Translation: CASSQDGQGKETQYF.